Following are 23 T cell receptor beta chains from one sample sequenced in a study of B cell selection in AIRE deficiency. Sorting defined conventional CD4 T cells as CD4+CD127+. TCRdb keeps only in-frame clones here, not all; method: immunoSEQ multiplex PCR. The sample consists of 23,000 or so clones, over 95% of them appearing once. Input material: CD4+CD127+ conventional T cells sorted from PBMCs. The origin of the receptors is a human donor in good health.

J is TRBJ2-2 and V is TRBV5-8, with D tentatively TRBD1 (6 bases). The V end lost 4 bases, the J end lost 0 bases, and 10 bases lay between the germline ends. CDR1 is SGHTS, CDR2 YDEGEE, per germline. The CDR3 runs to 15 residues. The CDR3 reads CASSPGTTNTGELFF. CDR3 DNA sequence: TGTGCCAGCAGCCCAGGGACAACGAACACCGGGGAGCTGTTTTTT.

This rearrangement joins TRBV10-2 to TRBJ2-5; 9 positions agree with TRBD1. V lost 6 bases, J lost 5 bases, and 7 bases stayed unmatched. Germline CDR1 and CDR2: WSHSY and SAAADI. The CDR3 contains 14 residues. The CDR3 spells CASSRTGGEETQYF. The CDR3 DNA reads as TGCGCCAGCAGCCGCACAGGGGGCGAGGAGACCCAGTACTTC.

The chain is built from TRBV5-8 and TRBJ2-7, with unresolved D. Trimming took 1 base from V and 4 from J, leaving 3 bases between them. The germline CDR1 and CDR2 sequences are SGHTS and YDEGEE. This CDR3 is 11 amino acids long. The CDR3 nucleotides are TGTGCCAGCAGCTTGCGGTACGAGCAGTACTTC. It codes for CASSLRYEQYF.

The chain couples TRBV12-5 to TRBJ1-1; tentatively, D is TRBD1 (5 bases). The CDR3 length is 14 residues. Germline-derived CDR1 and CDR2 are LGHNT and FRNRAP. Trimming took off 3 bases at V and 6 bases at J, with 14 bases between the two ends. Here the CDR3 reads CASGFHYEGAEAFF. Here the CDR3 DNA reads TGTGCTAGTGGTTTCCATTACGAAGGGGCTGAAGCTTTCTTT.

V and J are TRBV15 and TRBJ2-7, with a possible D match to TRBD2 (5 bases). Germline assignment: CDR1 LNHNV and CDR2 YYDKDF (reference sequence). CDR3 size: 14 residues. V lost 8 bases and J lost 3, with 17 bases in between. The CDR3 protein is CATGKPGRSYEQYF. The CDR3 DNA follows: TGTGCCACCGGGAAGCCGGGAAGGAGCTACGAGCAGTACTTC.

The chain employs TRBV6-5 and TRBJ2-7; TRBD1 might be the D (5 bases). V was trimmed by 7 bases and J by 0 bases, leaving 13 bases between them. CDR1 MNHEY and CDR2 SVGAGI come from the germline V gene. The length of the CDR3 is 14 residues. The CDR3 sequence is CASKDMPYSYEQYF. CDR3 nucleotides: TGTGCCAGCAAGGACATGCCATACTCCTACGAGCAGTACTTC.

This chain links TRBV27 with TRBJ2-6; possible D gene TRBD1, 5 bases. The germline CDR1 and CDR2 sequences are MNHEY and SMNVEV (reference sequence). Trimming took off 6 bases at V and 0 bases at J, with 6 bases between the two ends. CDR3 length equals 14 residues. The CDR3 here is CASSRDSGANVLTF. CDR3 DNA sequence: TGTGCCAGCAGCAGGGACTCTGGGGCCAACGTCCTGACTTTC.

The CDR3 region is CASSRDRSIQETQYF. The CDR3, as DNA: TGTGCCAGCAGTAGGGACAGATCAATACAAGAGACCCAGTACTTC. J is TRBJ2-5 and V is TRBV7-2; 7 bases agree with TRBD1. Trimming removed 6 bases from V and 2 bases from J; junction bases left unmatched: 9. This CDR3 region has 15 residues. Per the germline V gene, CDR1 is SGHTA and CDR2 is FQGNSA.

This chain links TRBV18 with TRBJ2-5, with 8 nucleotides matching TRBD2. Germline CDR1 and CDR2: KGHSH and LQKENI. J lost 4 bases, V lost 6 bases, and 10 bases had no gene match. The CDR3 contains 15 residues. The CDR3 DNA follows: TGTGCCAGCTCTCTGGGACTAGGAGGTCCAGAGACCCAGTACTTC. Its translation is CASSLGLGGPETQYF.

CDR3 amino acids: CASSLAIRIDRVGEQYF. DNA for the CDR3: TGTGCCAGCAGCTTAGCGATTCGGATTGACAGGGTAGGCGAGCAGTACTTC. The chain combines TRBV7-8 with TRBJ2-7; 7 bases line up with TRBD1. After removal of 0 bases from V and 6 bases from J, the junction contained 14 bases not matched to a gene. CDR1 and CDR2 (germline): SGHVS, FQNEAQ. The CDR3 is 17 amino acids.

This sequence joins TRBV9 and TRBJ2-1; 12 bases line up with TRBD2. After removal of 0 bases from V and 10 bases from J, the junction contained 8 bases not matched to a gene. The CDR3 totals 16 residues. CDR1 is SGDLS, CDR2 YYNGEE, per germline. The CDR3 sequence: CASSVGLAGGLNEQFF. The DNA for the CDR3 is TGTGCCAGCAGCGTAGGGCTAGCGGGGGGGCTGAACGAGCAGTTCTTC. The full variable domain, its missing parts supplied by reference TRBV9 and TRBJ2-1, is DSGVTQTPKHLITATGQRVTLRCSPRSGDLSVYWYQQSLDQGLQFLIQYYNGEERAKGNILERFSAQQFPDLHSELNLSSLELGDSALYFCASSVGLAGGLNEQFFGPGTRLTVL.

The chain is built from TRBV6-5 and TRBJ1-3; no definite D call. CDR1 is MNHEY, CDR2 SVGAGI, per germline. CDR3 size: 12 residues. V lost 6 bases and J lost 3, with 6 bases in between. The CDR3 coding sequence is TGTGCCAGCAGAAGTTATGGAAACACCATATATTTT. It yields the protein CASRSYGNTIYF.

Only one count was recorded for this clone. V gene TRBV5-5 combines with J gene TRBJ1-4; 10 nucleotides match TRBD1. This CDR3 spans 17 amino acids. CDR1 is SGHKS and CDR2 is YYEKEE in the germline V gene (reference sequence). Losses at the gene ends were 0 bases for V and 8 bases for J; bases not matched to a gene: 10. The DNA of the CDR3 is TGTGCCAGCAGCTTGGGACAGGGGGCCCACCGCGGCGAAAAACTGTTTTTT. Residues: CASSLGQGAHRGEKLFF.

The chain employs TRBV11-3 and TRBJ2-1, with D perhaps matching TRBD2 (6 bases). This CDR3 has 15 residues. Germline V gene sequence: CDR1 SGHNT, CDR2 YENEEA. The V end lost 5 bases, the J end lost 0 bases, and 11 bases lay between the germline ends. For the CDR3, the DNA is TGTGCCAGCAGCCAGACTAGGAGCTCCTACAATGAGCAGTTCTTC. Residues: CASSQTRSSYNEQFF.

The genes are TRBV15 and TRBJ2-6; no reliable D call. Germline V gene sequence: CDR1 LNHNV, CDR2 YYDKDF (reference sequence). This CDR3 is 16 amino acids long. The ends were cut back, 0 bases at V and 0 bases at J, with 6 bases in the middle. The CDR3 DNA is TGTGCCACCAGCAGAGACCCGGGCTCTGGGGCCAACGTCCTGACTTTC. Residues: CATSRDPGSGANVLTF.

This clone appeared once. The genes are TRBV6-1 and TRBJ2-7; 14 nucleotides match TRBD2. The CDR3 covers 15 residues. The trim removed 4 bases at V and 1 base at J, leaving 0 bases unmatched. Germline values: CDR1 MNHNS, CDR2 SASEGT. The CDR3 coding sequence is TGTGCCAGCAGTGGGACTAGCGGGAGGTCCTACGAGCAGTACTTC. Encoded protein: CASSGTSGRSYEQYF.

The chain uses TRBV10-1 and TRBJ2-2, with D possibly matching TRBD2 (6 bases). The CDR3 totals 13 residues. Per germline, CDR1 WNHNN and CDR2 SYGVQD (reference sequence). V lost 6 bases, J lost 5 bases, and 10 bases lay in between. CDR3 loop: CASSALATGELFF. The CDR3 DNA reads as TGCGCCAGCAGCGCACTAGCTACCGGGGAGCTGTTTTTT.

The chain carries TRBV6-1 and TRBJ2-7; TRBD1 matches at 11 bases. This CDR3 comprises 15 residues. V lost 1 base to trimming and J lost 3 bases; unmatched junction nucleotides: 2. From germline, CDR1 is MNHNS and CDR2 SASEGT. The chain's CDR3 is CASSEVGQGVYEQYF. As DNA, the CDR3 is TGTGCCAGCAGTGAAGTGGGACAGGGGGTCTACGAGCAGTACTTC.

V and J are TRBV5-1 and TRBJ2-1; maybe TRBD2 (6 bases). The CDR3 totals 12 residues. With 2 bases removed from V and 8 bases from J, the gap between germline ends came to 8 bases. Germline assignment: CDR1 SGHRS and CDR2 YFSETQ. CDR3 nucleotide sequence: TGCGCCAGCAGCTTTATAGCGGATGAGCAGTTCTTC. Residues: CASSFIADEQFF.

The V and J genes are TRBV15 and TRBJ2-7; TRBD2 matches at 13 bases. Germline values: CDR1 LNHNV, CDR2 YYDKDF (reference sequence). The CDR3 runs 16 residues. With V trimmed by 2 bases and J by 4 bases, 5 bases remained unmatched. The CDR3 reads CATSRYGLAGAYEQYF. As DNA, the CDR3 is TGTGCCACCAGCAGATATGGACTAGCGGGAGCATACGAGCAGTACTTC. The variable domain in full, with the rest retrieved from reference TRBV15 and TRBJ2-7, is DAMVIQNPRYQVTQFGKPVTLSCSQTLNHNVMYWYQQKSSQAPKLLFHYYDKDFNNEADTPDNFQSRRPNTSFCFLDIRSPGLGDTAMYLCATSRYGLAGAYEQYFGPGTRLTVT.

Regarding this clone: The same CDR3 is also encoded by other DNA sequences in this sample. The V call is TRBV5-4, the J call TRBJ2-3; D could derive from TRBD1 or TRBD2 (5 bases each). Germline CDR1 is SGHNT and CDR2 is YYREEE (reference sequence). V lost 4 bases and J 2 bases, leaving 11 bases between the germline ends. The length of the CDR3 is 14 residues. As DNA, the CDR3 is TGTGCCAGCAGCCCCGGGACCTTCACAGATACGCAGTATTTT. Amino acids: CASSPGTFTDTQYF. Full variable domain (rest looked up from reference TRBV5-4 and TRBJ2-3): ETGVTQSPTHLIKTRGQQVTLRCSSQSGHNTVSWYQQALGQGPQFIFQYYREEENGRGNFPPRFSGLQFPNYSSELNVNALELDDSALYLCASSPGTFTDTQYFGPGTRLTVL.

The chain has TRBV5-4 and TRBJ1-1; D is perhaps TRBD1 (5 bases). The germline V gene has CDR1 SGHNT and CDR2 YYREEE (reference sequence). The CDR3 totals 16 residues. V lost 3 bases and J lost 0, with 15 bases in between. CDR3 coding DNA: TGTGCCAGCAGCTCGGACGCCGGGGGGATGAACACTGAAGCTTTCTTT. Its translation is CASSSDAGGMNTEAFF. Based on the CDR3 plus reference TRBV5-4 and TRBJ1-1, the full variable domain is ETGVTQSPTHLIKTRGQQVTLRCSSQSGHNTVSWYQQALGQGPQFIFQYYREEENGRGNFPPRFSGLQFPNYSSELNVNALELDDSALYLCASSSDAGGMNTEAFFGQGTRLTVV.

The rearrangement joins TRBV7-2 to TRBJ2-6, with no clear D. The CDR3 contains 14 residues. The V end was cut by 4 bases, the J end by 4 bases, with 8 bases between. Germline V gene lookup returns CDR1 SGHTA and CDR2 FQGNSA. CDR3 loop: CASSSYSGANVLTF. The CDR3 nucleotides read TGTGCCAGCAGCTCCTACTCCGGGGCCAACGTCCTGACTTTC.